The clone carrying this TCR beta chain has just a few counts. Antigen: not known. The data were taken from a study of T-cell memory formation after mild COVID-19. Overall study context: Clustering of TCRs was largely donor specific.

TCRdb reprocessed the 5' RACE reads with MiXCR, giving one entry per CDR3 protein. Among roughly 200,000 distinct CDR3 sequences listed, about a fifth were seen once. Study-wide findings and caveats: CD4/CD8 balance characterized clones contracting day 15 to 85, and CD4+ skew characterized later expanders. Second-wave clones with a day 37 peak had unconfirmed SARS-CoV-2 specificity.

There are 17 residues in the CDR3. Trimming removed 5 bases at V and 3 bases at J, with 19 bases between. Germline loops: CDR1 SGHTA, CDR2 FQGTGA. The sequence was obtained from an adult woman who had mild COVID-19 (a few samples of this study predate the infection). Cell type and time point are not known. The specimen sequenced was PBMCs or a T cell subset sorted from them (not recorded which). The chain has TRBV7-3 and TRBJ2-2; tentative D call: TRBD1 (6 bases). CDR3 amino acids: CASSTPLQGPDTGELFF. CDR3 DNA: TGTGCCAGCAGCACACCCCTACAGGGTCCAGACACCGGGGAGCTGTTTTTT.